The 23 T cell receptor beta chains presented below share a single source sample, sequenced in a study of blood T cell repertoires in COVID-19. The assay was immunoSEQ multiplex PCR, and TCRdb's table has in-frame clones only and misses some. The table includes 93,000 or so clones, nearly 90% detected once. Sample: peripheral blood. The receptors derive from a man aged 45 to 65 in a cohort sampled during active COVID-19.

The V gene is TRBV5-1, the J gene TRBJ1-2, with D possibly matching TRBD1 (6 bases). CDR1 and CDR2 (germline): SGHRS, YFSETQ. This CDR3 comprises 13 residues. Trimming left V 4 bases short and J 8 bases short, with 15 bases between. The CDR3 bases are TGCGCCAGCAGCCAAGGCGGGGGCGAGGGCTACACCTTC. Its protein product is CASSQGGGEGYTF.

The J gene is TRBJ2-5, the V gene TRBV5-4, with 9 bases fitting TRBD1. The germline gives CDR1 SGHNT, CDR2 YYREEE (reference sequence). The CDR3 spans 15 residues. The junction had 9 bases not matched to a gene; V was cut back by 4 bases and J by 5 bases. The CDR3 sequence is CASSERTGVGETQYF. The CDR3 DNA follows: TGTGCCAGCAGCGAACGGACAGGGGTTGGCGAGACCCAGTACTTC.

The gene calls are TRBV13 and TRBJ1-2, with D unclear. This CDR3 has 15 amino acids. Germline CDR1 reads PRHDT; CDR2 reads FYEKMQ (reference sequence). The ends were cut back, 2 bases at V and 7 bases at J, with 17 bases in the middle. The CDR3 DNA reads TGTGCCAGCAGCTTATCGGGAGAAGTATTGGGTGGCTACACCTTC. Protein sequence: CASSLSGEVLGGYTF.

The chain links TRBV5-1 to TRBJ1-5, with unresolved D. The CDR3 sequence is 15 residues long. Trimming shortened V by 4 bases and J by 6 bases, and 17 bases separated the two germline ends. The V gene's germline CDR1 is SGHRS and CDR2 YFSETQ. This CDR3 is CASSPIPGMSQPQHF. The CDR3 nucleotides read TGCGCCAGCAGCCCTATACCCGGGATGAGTCAGCCCCAGCATTTT.

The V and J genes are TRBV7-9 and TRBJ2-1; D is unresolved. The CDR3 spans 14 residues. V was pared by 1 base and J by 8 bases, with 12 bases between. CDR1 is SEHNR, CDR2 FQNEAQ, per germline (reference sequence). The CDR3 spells CASSLVPRHYEQFF. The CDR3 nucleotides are TGTGCCAGCAGCTTAGTTCCCCGACACTATGAGCAGTTCTTC. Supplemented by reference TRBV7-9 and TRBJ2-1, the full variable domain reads DTGVSQNPRHKITKRGQNVTFRCDPISEHNRLYWYRQTLGQGPEFLTYFQNEAQLEKSRLLSDRFSAERPKGSFSTLEIQRTEQGDSAMYLCASSLVPRHYEQFFGPGTRLTVL.

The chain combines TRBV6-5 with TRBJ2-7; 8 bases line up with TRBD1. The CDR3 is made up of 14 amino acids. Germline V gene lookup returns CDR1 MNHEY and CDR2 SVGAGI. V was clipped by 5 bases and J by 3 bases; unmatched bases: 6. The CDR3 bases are TGTGCCAGCAGTCTACCGGGACAGGACTACGAGCAGTACGTC. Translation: CASSLPGQDYEQYV.

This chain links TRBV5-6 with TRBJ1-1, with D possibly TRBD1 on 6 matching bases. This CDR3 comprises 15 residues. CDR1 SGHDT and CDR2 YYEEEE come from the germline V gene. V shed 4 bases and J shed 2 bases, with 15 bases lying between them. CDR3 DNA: TGTGCCAGCAGCCCAGGGGCAGGGCGAAACACTGAAGCTTTCTTT. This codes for CASSPGAGRNTEAFF.

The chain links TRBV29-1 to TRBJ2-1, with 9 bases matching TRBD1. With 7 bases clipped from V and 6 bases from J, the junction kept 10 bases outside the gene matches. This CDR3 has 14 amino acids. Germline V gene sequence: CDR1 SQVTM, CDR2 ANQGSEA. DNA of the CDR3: TGCAGCGCGAGGGGGACAGGGCACGTCAATGAGCAGTTCTTC. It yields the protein CSARGTGHVNEQFF.

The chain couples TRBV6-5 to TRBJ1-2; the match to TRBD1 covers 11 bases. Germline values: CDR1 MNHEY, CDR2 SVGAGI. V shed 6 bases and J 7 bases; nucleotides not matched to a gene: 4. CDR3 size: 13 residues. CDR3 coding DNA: TGTGCCAGCAGGGACAGGGGGCGAAGTGGCTACACCTTC. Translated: CASRDRGRSGYTF.

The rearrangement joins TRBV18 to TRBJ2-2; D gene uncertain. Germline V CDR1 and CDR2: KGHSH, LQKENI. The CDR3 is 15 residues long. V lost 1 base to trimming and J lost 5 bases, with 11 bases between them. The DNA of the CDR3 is TGTGCCAGCTCACCACAGGAACTGAGGACCGGGGAGCTGTTTTTT. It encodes CASSPQELRTGELFF.

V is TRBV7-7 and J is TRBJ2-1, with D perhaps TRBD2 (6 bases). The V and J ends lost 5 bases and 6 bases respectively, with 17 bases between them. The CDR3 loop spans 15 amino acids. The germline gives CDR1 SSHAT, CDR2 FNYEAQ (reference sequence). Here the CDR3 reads CASSVGGPASNEQFF. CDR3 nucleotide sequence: TGTGCCAGCAGCGTCGGGGGTCCCGCTTCCAATGAGCAGTTCTTC.

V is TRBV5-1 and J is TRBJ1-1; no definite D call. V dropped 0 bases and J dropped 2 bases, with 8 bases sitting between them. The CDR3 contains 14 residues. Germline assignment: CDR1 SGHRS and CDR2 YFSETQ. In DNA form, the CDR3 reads TGCGCCAGCAGCTTGGGTGCAGGTAACACTGAAGCTTTCTTT. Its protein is CASSLGAGNTEAFF.

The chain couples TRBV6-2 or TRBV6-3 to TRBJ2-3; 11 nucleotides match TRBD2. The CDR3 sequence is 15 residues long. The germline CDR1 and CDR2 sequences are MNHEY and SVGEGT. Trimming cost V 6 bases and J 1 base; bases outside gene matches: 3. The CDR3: CASSVAGGGTDTQYF. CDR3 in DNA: TGTGCCAGCAGCGTAGCGGGGGGGGGCACAGATACGCAGTATTTT.

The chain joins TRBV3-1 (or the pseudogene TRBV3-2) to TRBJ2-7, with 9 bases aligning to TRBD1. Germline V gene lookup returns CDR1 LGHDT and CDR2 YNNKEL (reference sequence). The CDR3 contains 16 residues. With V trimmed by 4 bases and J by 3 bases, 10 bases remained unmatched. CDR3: CASSLRGQGKDYEQYF. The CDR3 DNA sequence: TGTGCCAGCAGCCTTCGAGGACAGGGGAAAGACTACGAGCAGTACTTC.

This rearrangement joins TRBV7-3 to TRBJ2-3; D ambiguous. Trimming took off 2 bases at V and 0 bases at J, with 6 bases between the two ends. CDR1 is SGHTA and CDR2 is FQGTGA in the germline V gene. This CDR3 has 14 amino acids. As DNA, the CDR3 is TGTGCCAGCAGCTTAGCCGGGAGCACAGATACGCAGTATTTT. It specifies CASSLAGSTDTQYF.

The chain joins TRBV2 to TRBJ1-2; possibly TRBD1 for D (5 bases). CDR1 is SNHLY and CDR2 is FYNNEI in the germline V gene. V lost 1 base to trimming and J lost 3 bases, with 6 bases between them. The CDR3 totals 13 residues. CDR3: CASSEGGDYGYTF. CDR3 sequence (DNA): TGTGCCAGCAGTGAAGGGGGCGACTATGGCTACACCTTC. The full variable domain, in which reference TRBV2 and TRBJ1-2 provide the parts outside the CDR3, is EPEVTQTPSHQVTQMGQEVILRCVPISNHLYFYWYRQILGQKVEFLVSFYNNEISEKSEIFDDQFSVERPDGSNFTLKIRSTKLEDSAMYFCASSEGGDYGYTFGSGTRLTVV.

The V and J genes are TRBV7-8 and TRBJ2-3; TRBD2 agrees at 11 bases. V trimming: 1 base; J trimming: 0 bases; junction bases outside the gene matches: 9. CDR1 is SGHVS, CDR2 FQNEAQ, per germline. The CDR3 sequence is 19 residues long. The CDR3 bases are TGTGCCAGCAGCTTAGTGGTCACTAGCGGGGGCCAAAGCACAGATACGCAGTATTTT. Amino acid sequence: CASSLVVTSGGQSTDTQYF.

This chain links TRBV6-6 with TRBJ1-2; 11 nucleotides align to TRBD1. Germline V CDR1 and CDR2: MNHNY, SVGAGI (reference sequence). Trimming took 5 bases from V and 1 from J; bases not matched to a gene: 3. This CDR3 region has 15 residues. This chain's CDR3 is CASSPGTGGNYGYTF. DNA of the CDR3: TGTGCCAGCAGTCCCGGGACAGGGGGTAACTATGGCTACACCTTC.

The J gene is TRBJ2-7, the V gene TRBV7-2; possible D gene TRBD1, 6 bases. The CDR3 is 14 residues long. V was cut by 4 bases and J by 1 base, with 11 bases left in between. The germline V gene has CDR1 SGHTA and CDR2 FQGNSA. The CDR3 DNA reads TGTGCCAGCAGCTCTAACAGGGTTTCCTACGAGCAGTACTTC. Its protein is CASSSNRVSYEQYF.

As DNA, the CDR3 is TGTGCCAGCAGCCAAAACTACGACAGGTCCTATGGCTACACCTTC. This translates into CASSQNYDRSYGYTF. The chain recombines TRBV3-1 (or the pseudogene TRBV3-2) with TRBJ1-2; tentatively, D is TRBD1 (6 bases). V was shortened by 2 bases and J by 4 bases, with 14 bases between the two germline ends. Germline-derived CDR1 and CDR2 are LGHDT and YNNKEL (reference sequence). CDR3 length equals 15 residues.

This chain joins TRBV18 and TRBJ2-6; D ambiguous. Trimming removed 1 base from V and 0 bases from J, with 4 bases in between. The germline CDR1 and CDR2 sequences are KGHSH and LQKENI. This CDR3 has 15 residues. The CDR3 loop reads CASSPLRSGANVLTF. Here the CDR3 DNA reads TGTGCCAGCTCACCACTTCGCTCTGGGGCCAACGTCCTGACTTTC.

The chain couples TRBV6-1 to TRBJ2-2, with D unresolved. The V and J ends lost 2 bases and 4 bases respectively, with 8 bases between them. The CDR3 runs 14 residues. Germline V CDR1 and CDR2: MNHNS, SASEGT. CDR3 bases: TGTGCCAGCAGTGAATATACACCCACCGGGGAGCTGTTTTTT. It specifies CASSEYTPTGELFF.

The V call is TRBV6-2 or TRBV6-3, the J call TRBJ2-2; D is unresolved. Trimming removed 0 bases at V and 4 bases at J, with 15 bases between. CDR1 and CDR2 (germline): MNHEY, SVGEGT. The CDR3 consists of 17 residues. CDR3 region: CASSYSVSLLRTGELFF. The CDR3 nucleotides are TGTGCCAGCAGTTACTCGGTCTCCCTCTTGCGCACCGGGGAGCTGTTTTTT.